This T cell receptor (beta chain) was sequenced in a study of T cells in Graves' hyperthyroidism and ophthalmopathy. Researchers took RNA transcripts and amplified the TCR beta CDR3 regions from them. The HTBI primer set drove a first-round RT-PCR of the TCR CDR3. One entry per CDR3 protein, called by TCRdb with MiXCR from the multiplex PCR reads. The table has hundreds of thousands of distinct CDR3 sequences, around 14% seen once; the top ten hold around 14%. The CDR3 spans 16 residues. Germline CDR1 reads SEHNR; CDR2 reads FQNEAQ (reference sequence). With 5 bases removed from V and 2 bases from J, the gap between germline ends came to 19 bases.

The source material was blood. This TCR came from a woman between 18 and 29 years old with Graves' hyperthyroidism. This chain uses TRBV7-9 with TRBJ2-7, with D uncertain. CDR3 protein: CASSPSALAGTYEQYF. The DNA of the CDR3 is TGTGCCAGCAGCCCCTCGGCGTTAGCAGGTACCTACGAGCAGTACTTC.